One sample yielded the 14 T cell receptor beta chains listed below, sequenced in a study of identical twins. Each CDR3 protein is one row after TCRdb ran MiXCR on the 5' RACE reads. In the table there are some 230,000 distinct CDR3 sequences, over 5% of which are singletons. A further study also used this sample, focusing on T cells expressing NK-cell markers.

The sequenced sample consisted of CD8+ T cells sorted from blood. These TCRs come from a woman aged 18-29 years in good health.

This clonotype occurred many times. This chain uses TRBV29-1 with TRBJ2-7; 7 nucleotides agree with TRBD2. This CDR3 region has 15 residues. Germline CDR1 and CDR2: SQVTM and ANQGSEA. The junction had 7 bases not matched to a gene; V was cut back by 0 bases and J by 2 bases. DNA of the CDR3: TGCAGCGTTGAAGATCGGGCTAGCGGTGCCTACGAGCAGTACTTC. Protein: CSVEDRASGAYEQYF.

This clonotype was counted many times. The CDR3 loop reads CASSYGGAGYEQYF. DNA for the CDR3: TGTGCCAGCAGTTACGGGGGAGCCGGCTACGAGCAGTACTTC. The rearrangement links TRBV6-5 to TRBJ2-7; perhaps D is TRBD1 or TRBD2 (5 bases each). The V end lost 2 bases, the J end lost 3 bases, and 11 bases lay between the germline ends. Per germline, CDR1 MNHEY and CDR2 SVGAGI. The CDR3 is 14 amino acids.

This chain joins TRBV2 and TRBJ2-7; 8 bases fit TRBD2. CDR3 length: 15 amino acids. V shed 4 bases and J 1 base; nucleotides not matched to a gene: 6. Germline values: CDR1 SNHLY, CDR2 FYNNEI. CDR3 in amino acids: CASSAFSGKSYEQYF. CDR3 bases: TGTGCCAGCAGTGCCTTTAGCGGGAAGTCCTACGAGCAGTACTTC.

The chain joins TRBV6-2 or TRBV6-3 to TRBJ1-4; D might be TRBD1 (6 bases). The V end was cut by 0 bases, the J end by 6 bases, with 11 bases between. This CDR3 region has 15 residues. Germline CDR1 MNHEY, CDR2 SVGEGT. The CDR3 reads CASSYSTGRDEKLFF. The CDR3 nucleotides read TGTGCCAGCAGTTACTCGACAGGTCGGGATGAAAAACTGTTTTTT.

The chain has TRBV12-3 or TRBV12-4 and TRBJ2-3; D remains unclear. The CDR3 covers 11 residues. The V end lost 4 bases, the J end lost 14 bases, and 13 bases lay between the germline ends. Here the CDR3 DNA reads TGTGCCAGCAGTTACGACCGAAAGAGGTATTTT. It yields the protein CASSYDRKRYF.

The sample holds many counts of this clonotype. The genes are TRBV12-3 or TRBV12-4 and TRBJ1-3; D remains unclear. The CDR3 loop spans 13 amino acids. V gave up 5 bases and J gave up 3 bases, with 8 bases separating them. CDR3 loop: CASSPVHGNTIYF. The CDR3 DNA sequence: TGTGCCAGCAGTCCCGTACATGGAAACACCATATATTTT.

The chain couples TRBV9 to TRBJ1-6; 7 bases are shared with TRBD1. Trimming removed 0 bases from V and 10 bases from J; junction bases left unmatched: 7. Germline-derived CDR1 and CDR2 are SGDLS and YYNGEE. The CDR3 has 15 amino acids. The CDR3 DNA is TGTGCCAGCAGCGTAGGACAGGGTGGGACGTCACCCCTCCACTTT. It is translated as CASSVGQGGTSPLHF.

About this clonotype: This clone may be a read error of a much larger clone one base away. CDR3 DNA sequence: TGTGCCATCAGTGAGTCCGCCTGGAGGGTCGGCCACAATGAGCAGTTCTTC. Translated: CAISESAWRVGHNEQFF. The chain has TRBV10-3 and TRBJ2-1, with a tentative D call TRBD2 (6 bases). The ends were cut back, 0 bases at V and 5 bases at J, with 17 bases in the middle. Germline CDR1 is ENHRY and CDR2 is SYGVKD. This CDR3 has 17 residues.

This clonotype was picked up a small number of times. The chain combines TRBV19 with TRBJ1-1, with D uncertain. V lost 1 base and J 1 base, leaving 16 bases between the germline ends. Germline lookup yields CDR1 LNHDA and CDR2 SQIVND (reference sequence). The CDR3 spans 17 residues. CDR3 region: CASSIVMREWWNTEAFF. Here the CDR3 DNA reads TGTGCCAGTAGTATAGTGATGAGGGAATGGTGGAACACTGAAGCTTTCTTT.

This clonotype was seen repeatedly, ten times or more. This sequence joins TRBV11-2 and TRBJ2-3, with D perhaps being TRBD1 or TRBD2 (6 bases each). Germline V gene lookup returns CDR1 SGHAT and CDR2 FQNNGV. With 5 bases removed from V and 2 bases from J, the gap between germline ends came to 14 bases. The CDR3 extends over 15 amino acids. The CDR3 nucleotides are TGTGCCAGCAGCCCCCGGGGGCTTCCCACAGATACGCAGTATTTT. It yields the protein CASSPRGLPTDTQYF.

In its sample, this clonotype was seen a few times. The CDR3 coding sequence is TGTGCCAGCAGCTTATCTGGGACAGGGGTACTCTACGAGCAGTACTTC. Its translation is CASSLSGTGVLYEQYF. The chain links TRBV11-2 to TRBJ2-7; 10 positions agree with TRBD1. This CDR3 comprises 16 residues. The V gene end was trimmed by 2 bases and the J gene end by 3 bases; junction bases not matched to a gene: 7. Germline CDR1 reads SGHAT; CDR2 reads FQNNGV.

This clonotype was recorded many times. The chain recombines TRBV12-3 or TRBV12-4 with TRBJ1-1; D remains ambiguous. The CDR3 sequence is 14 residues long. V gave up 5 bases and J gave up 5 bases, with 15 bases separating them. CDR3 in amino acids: CASSDGPSRTEAFF. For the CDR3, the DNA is TGTGCCAGCAGTGACGGACCTAGTAGAACTGAAGCTTTCTTT.

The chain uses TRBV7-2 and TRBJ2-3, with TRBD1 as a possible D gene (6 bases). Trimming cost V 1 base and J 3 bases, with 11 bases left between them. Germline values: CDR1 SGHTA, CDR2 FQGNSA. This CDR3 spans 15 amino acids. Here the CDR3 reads CASSLGSRGTDTQYF. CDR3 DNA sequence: TGTGCCAGCAGCTTAGGCTCCAGGGGTACAGATACGCAGTATTTT. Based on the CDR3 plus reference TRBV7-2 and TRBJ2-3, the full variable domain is GAGVSQSPSNKVTEKGKDVELRCDPISGHTALYWYRQSLGQGLEFLIYFQGNSAPDKSGLPSDRFSAERTGGSVSTLTIQRTQQEDSAVYLCASSLGSRGTDTQYFGPGTRLTVL.

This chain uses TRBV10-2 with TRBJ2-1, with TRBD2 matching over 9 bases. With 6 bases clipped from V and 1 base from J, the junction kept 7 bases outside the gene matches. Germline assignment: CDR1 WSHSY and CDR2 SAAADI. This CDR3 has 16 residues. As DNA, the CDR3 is TGCGCCAGCAGCGGGGTAGCGGGAGAATCCTACAATGAGCAGTTCTTC. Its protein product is CASSGVAGESYNEQFF.